These 15 T cell receptor beta chains were sequenced from one sample in a study of T cell responses to AZD1222 COVID-19 vaccine. The assay was immunoSEQ multiplex PCR, and TCRdb's table has in-frame clones only and misses some. The table lists fewer than 85,000 clones, 75% to 90% of them singletons, with about 9.6% in the top ten. The sequencing here drew on peripheral blood, taken 28 days after the second AZD1222 dose. These receptors were taken from an adult who received the AZD1222 COVID-19 vaccine.

This clone was seen a single time. The chain is built from TRBV6-5 and TRBJ2-1; the match to TRBD2 covers 7 bases. After removal of 7 bases from V and 3 bases from J, the junction contained 6 bases not matched to a gene. The CDR3 loop spans 14 amino acids. Germline loops: CDR1 MNHEY, CDR2 SVGAGI. In DNA form, the CDR3 reads TGTGCCAGCAAATTAAGCGGGGACTACAATGAGCAGTTCTTC. Residues: CASKLSGDYNEQFF.

This clone is a singleton in its sample. The rearrangement uses TRBV4-1 and TRBJ1-3; weak D call: TRBD1 (6 bases). Germline loops: CDR1 MGHRA, CDR2 YSYEKL. V was shortened by 0 bases and J by 0 bases, with 12 bases between the two germline ends. This CDR3 contains 17 residues. The CDR3 loop is CASSQETGSVSGNTIYF. CDR3 DNA: TGCGCCAGCAGCCAAGAAACAGGGTCCGTCTCTGGAAACACCATATATTTT.

The chain carries TRBV11-2 and TRBJ2-3, with a possible D match to TRBD2 (7 bases). Per the germline V gene, CDR1 is SGHAT and CDR2 is FQNNGV. The V gene lost 6 bases and the J gene lost 2 bases, with 15 bases spanning the gap. The CDR3 length is 15 residues. DNA of the CDR3: TGTGCCAGCAGGCGTGGCGGGGGCCCCACAGATACGCAGTATTTT. This codes for CASRRGGGPTDTQYF.

The rearrangement links TRBV15 to TRBJ1-5; 10 bases are a match to TRBD1. Germline V gene lookup returns CDR1 LNHNV and CDR2 YYDKDF (reference sequence). This CDR3 region has 15 residues. V shed 7 bases, J shed 4 bases, and the junction held 7 bases outside the gene matches. The CDR3 region has the DNA TGTGCCACCACCCCCGGGACAGGGGCAAATCAGCCCCAGCATTTT. Amino acid sequence: CATTPGTGANQPQHF.

The chain combines TRBV5-1 with TRBJ2-3, with TRBD2 matching 12 bases. There are 15 residues in the CDR3. J was trimmed by 6 bases and V by 3 bases; bases with no gene match: 5. Germline CDR1 and CDR2: SGHRS and YFSETQ. CDR3 DNA sequence: TGCGCCAGCAGCTCTAGCGGGGGGGCCGTCGATACGCAGTATTTT. This sequence encodes CASSSSGGAVDTQYF.

A word on this clone: The same CDR3 also results from other DNA sequences found in this sample. The chain links TRBV9 to TRBJ1-5; D may be TRBD1 (5 bases). From germline, CDR1 is SGDLS and CDR2 YYNGEE. V dropped 4 bases and J dropped 1 base, with 15 bases sitting between them. CDR3 length: 16 residues. CDR3 sequence: CASSPGGRGSNQPQHF. DNA for the CDR3: TGTGCCAGCAGCCCCGGGGGGAGAGGAAGCAATCAGCCCCAGCATTTT.

J is TRBJ1-2 and V is TRBV30; D not certain. The CDR3 is 12 residues long. Germline V gene data show CDR1 as GTSNPN and CDR2 as SVGIG (reference sequence). The germline V and J ends were trimmed by 1 base and 4 bases, with 7 bases remaining between them. This chain's CDR3 is CAWSGVFYGYTF. DNA of the CDR3: TGTGCCTGGAGTGGGGTCTTCTATGGCTACACCTTC.

The CDR3 protein is CASSSYTEAFF. DNA of the CDR3: TGTGCCAGCAGCTCATACACTGAAGCTTTCTTT. The chain combines TRBV11-3 with TRBJ1-1; D uncertain. V gave up 4 bases and J gave up 3 bases, with 3 bases separating them. Germline V gene sequence: CDR1 SGHNT, CDR2 YENEEA. This CDR3 is built from 11 residues.

The chain couples TRBV13 to TRBJ1-1; tentative D call: TRBD1 (5 bases). The germline V gene encodes CDR1 PRHDT and CDR2 FYEKMQ (reference sequence). Trimming left V 3 bases short and J 0 bases short, with 8 bases between. The CDR3 extends over 14 amino acids. CDR3 region: CASSFGRVNTEAFF. The CDR3, as DNA: TGTGCCAGCAGCTTTGGCAGGGTGAACACTGAAGCTTTCTTT. Together with reference TRBV13 and TRBJ1-1, the CDR3 gives the full variable domain: AAGVIQSPRHLIKEKRETATLKCYPIPRHDTVYWYQQGPGQDPQFLISFYEKMQSDKGSIPDRFSAQQFSDYHSELNMSSLELGDSALYFCASSFGRVNTEAFFGQGTRLTVV.

The rearrangement joins TRBV6-1 to TRBJ2-1; 8 nucleotides align to TRBD2. After removal of 0 bases from V and 2 bases from J, the junction contained 6 bases not matched to a gene. The CDR3 consists of 17 residues. Germline CDR1 MNHNS, CDR2 SASEGT. The CDR3 spells CASSEAAGTRAYNEQFF. CDR3 DNA: TGTGCCAGCAGTGAAGCCGCCGGGACTAGAGCCTACAATGAGCAGTTCTTC.

This clone was counted only a few times. The chain carries TRBV5-1 and TRBJ2-1; the D call may be TRBD1 or TRBD2 (5 bases each). This CDR3 contains 14 residues. The germline gives CDR1 SGHRS, CDR2 YFSETQ. The germline V and J ends were trimmed by 1 base and 9 bases, with 14 bases remaining between them. The CDR3 DNA is TGCGCCAGCAGCTTGTCCGGGACCTTAGGTGAGCAGTTCTTC. Translation gives CASSLSGTLGEQFF.

This clone was seen once. The chain has TRBV12-3 or TRBV12-4 and TRBJ2-5; no firm D call. This CDR3 has 13 amino acids. Trimming shortened V by 3 bases and J by 4 bases, and 9 bases separated the two germline ends. The DNA for the CDR3 is TGTGCCAGCAGTTTCTCCCAGGCAGAGACCCAGTACTTC. It translates to CASSFSQAETQYF.

The rearrangement uses TRBV5-1 and TRBJ2-7, with D maybe TRBD1 (6 bases). Trimming stripped 4 bases from V and 0 bases from J, with 11 bases between. Per the germline V gene, CDR1 is SGHRS and CDR2 is YFSETQ. This CDR3 spans 14 amino acids. This CDR3 reads CASSLDSFSYEQYF. CDR3 DNA sequence: TGCGCCAGCAGCCTGGACAGTTTCTCCTACGAGCAGTACTTC.

The chain uses TRBV7-8 and TRBJ2-7, with D maybe TRBD2 (7 bases). CDR3 size: 14 residues. The germline V and J ends were trimmed by 3 bases and 7 bases, with 16 bases remaining between them. Germline V lookup: CDR1 SGHVS, CDR2 FQNEAQ. The CDR3 DNA reads as TGTGCCAGCAGCTTTCGAGGGGGGGCGAGGGAGCAGTACTTC. Translation gives CASSFRGGAREQYF.

The J gene is TRBJ2-7, the V gene TRBV21-1; the table's D call, TRBD1, has no DNA check behind it. TRBV21-1 is tagged as a pseudogene. This CDR3 region has 13 residues. The CDR3 region has the DNA TGTGCCAGCAAGGGGACAGGGGGTTGCGAGCAGTACGTC. Encoded protein: CASKGTGGCEQYV.